This T cell receptor (beta chain) was documented in a study of T cell responses to AZD1222 COVID-19 vaccine. Germline V CDR1 and CDR2: LNHDA, SQIVND (reference sequence). The CDR3 is 15 residues long. V shed 4 bases and J shed 4 bases, with 14 bases lying between them. A single count supports this clone. Libraries were prepared by immunoSEQ multiplex PCR; TCRdb keeps only in-frame clonotypes and omits some of them. Counted here are some 110,000 clones, 65% to 85% occurring once; the ten biggest clones make up roughly 9.9%. This TCR derives from an adult in good health. Sequenced here: peripheral blood, sampled on day 0 of AZD1222 vaccination. The chain joins TRBV19 to TRBJ2-1, with D perhaps matching TRBD2 (6 bases). The CDR3 region is CASSTSGVTYNEQFF. CDR3 in DNA: TGTGCCAGTAGTACATCGGGGGTGACTTACAATGAGCAGTTCTTC.